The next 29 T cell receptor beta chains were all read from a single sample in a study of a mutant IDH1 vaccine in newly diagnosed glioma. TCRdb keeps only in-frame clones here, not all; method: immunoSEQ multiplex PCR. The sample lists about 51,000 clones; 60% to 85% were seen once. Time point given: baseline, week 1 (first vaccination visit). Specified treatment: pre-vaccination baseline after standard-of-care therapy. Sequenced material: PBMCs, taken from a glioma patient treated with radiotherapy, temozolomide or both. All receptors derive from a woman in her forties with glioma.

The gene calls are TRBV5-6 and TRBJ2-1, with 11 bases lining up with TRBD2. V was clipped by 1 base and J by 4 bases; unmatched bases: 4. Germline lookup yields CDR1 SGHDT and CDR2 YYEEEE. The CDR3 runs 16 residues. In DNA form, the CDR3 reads TGTGCCAGCAGCTTGCTCCTAGCGGGGGGTTACAATGAGCAGTTCTTC. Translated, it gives CASSLLLAGGYNEQFF. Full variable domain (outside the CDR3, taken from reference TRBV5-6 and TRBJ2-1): DAGVTQSPTHLIKTRGQQVTLRCSPKSGHDTVSWYQQALGQGPQFIFQYYEEEERQRGNFPDRFSGHQFPNYSSELNVNALLLGDSALYLCASSLLLAGGYNEQFFGPGTRLTVL.

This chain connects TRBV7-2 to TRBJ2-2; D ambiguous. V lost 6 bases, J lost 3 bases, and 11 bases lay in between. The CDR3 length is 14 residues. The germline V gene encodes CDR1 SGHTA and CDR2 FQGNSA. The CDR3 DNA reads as TGTGCCAGCAGACTAAGGTGGGACACCGGGGAGCTGTTTTTT. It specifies CASRLRWDTGELFF. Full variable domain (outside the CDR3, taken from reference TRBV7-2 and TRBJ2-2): GAGVSQSPSNKVTEKGKDVELRCDPISGHTALYWYRQSLGQGLEFLIYFQGNSAPDKSGLPSDRFSAERTGGSVSTLTIQRTQQEDSAVYLCASRLRWDTGELFFGEGSRLTVL.

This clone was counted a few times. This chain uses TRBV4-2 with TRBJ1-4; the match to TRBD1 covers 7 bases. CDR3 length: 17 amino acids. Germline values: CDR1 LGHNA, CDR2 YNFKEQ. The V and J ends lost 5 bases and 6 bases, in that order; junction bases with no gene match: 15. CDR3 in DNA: TGTGCCAGCAGCGGGGCAGGACAGGCGAGGGGGCATGAAAAACTGTTTTTT. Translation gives CASSGAGQARGHEKLFF.

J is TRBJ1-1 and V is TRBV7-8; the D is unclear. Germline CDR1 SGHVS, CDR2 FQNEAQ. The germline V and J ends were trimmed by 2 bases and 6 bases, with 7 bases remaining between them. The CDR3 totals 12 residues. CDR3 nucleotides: TGTGCCAGCAGCTTAATAGTTCCTGAAGCTTTCTTT. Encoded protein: CASSLIVPEAFF.

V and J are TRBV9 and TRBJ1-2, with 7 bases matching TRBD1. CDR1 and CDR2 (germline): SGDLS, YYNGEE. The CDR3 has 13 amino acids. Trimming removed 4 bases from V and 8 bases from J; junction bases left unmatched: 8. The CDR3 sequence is CASSPGQVGGYTF. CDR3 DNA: TGTGCCAGCAGCCCTGGACAGGTGGGGGGCTACACCTTC.

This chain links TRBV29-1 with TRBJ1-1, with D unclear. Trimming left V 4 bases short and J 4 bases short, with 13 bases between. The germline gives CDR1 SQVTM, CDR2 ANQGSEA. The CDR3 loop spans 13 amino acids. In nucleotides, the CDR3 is TGCAGCGTTGTTAAAGTTCTGGGCACTGAAGCTTTCTTT. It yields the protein CSVVKVLGTEAFF.

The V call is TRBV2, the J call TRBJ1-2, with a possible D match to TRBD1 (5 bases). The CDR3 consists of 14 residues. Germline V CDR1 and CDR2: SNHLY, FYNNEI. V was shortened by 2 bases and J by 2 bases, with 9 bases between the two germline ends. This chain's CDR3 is CASSEPGTNYGYTF. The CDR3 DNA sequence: TGTGCCAGCAGTGAACCAGGGACCAACTATGGCTACACCTTC.

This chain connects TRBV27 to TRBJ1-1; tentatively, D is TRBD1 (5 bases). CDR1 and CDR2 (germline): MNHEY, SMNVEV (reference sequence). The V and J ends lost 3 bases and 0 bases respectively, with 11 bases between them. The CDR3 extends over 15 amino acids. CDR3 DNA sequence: TGTGCCAGCAGTTTTCAGGGTTTGATGAACACTGAAGCTTTCTTT. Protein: CASSFQGLMNTEAFF.

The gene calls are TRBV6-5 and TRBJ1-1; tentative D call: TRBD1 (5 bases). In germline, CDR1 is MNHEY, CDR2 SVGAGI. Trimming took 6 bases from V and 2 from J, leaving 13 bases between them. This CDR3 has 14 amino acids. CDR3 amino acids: CASSFAGANTEAFF. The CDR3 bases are TGTGCCAGCAGCTTCGCCGGGGCTAACACTGAAGCTTTCTTT.

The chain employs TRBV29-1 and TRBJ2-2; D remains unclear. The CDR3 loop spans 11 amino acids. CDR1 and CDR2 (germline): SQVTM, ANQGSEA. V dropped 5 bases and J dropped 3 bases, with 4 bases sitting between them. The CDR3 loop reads CSVRDTGELFF. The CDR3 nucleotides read TGCAGCGTTCGCGACACCGGGGAGCTGTTTTTT.

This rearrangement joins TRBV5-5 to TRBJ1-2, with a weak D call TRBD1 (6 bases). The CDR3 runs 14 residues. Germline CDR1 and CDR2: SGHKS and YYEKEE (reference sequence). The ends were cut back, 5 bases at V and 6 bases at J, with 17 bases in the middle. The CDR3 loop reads CASSLAGALHGYTF. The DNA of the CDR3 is TGTGCCAGCAGTCTGGCAGGGGCTCTGCATGGCTACACCTTC.

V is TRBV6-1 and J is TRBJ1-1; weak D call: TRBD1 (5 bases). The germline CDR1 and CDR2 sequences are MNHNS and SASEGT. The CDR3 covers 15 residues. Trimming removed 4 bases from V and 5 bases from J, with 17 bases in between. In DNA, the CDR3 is TGTGCCAGCAGTGCGACCCCAGGGTCCCGAACTGAAGCTTTCTTT. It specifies CASSATPGSRTEAFF.

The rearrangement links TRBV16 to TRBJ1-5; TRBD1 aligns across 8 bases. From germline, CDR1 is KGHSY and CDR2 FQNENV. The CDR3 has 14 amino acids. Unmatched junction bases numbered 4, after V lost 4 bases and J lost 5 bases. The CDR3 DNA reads TGTGCCAGCAGCCTCGAGGACAGGGATCAGCCCCAGCATTTT. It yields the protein CASSLEDRDQPQHF.

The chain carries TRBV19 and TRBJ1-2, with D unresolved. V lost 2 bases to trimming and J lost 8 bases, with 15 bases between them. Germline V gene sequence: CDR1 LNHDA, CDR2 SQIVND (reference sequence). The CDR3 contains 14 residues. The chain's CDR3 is CASSIKGSRGGYTF. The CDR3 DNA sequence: TGTGCCAGTAGTATAAAGGGAAGCCGAGGAGGCTACACCTTC.

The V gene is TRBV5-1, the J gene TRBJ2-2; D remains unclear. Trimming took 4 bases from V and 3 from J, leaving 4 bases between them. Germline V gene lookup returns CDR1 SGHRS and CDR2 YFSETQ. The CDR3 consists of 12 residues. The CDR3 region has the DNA TGCGCCAGCAGCCACTACACCGGGGAGCTGTTTTTT. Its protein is CASSHYTGELFF.

This CDR3 reads CASSLELSGANVLTF. CDR3 DNA sequence: TGCGCCAGCAGCTTGGAACTCTCTGGGGCCAACGTCCTGACTTTC. This sequence joins TRBV5-1 and TRBJ2-6; the D is unclear. The CDR3 is 15 amino acids. The germline V and J ends were trimmed by 0 bases and 0 bases, with 4 bases remaining between them. Germline CDR1 SGHRS, CDR2 YFSETQ.

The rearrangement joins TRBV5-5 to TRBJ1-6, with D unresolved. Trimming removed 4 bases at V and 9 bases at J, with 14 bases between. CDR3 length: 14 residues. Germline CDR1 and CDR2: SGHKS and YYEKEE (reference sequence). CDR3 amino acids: CASSLPGVASPLHF. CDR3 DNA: TGTGCCAGCAGCCTACCGGGTGTTGCTTCACCCCTCCACTTT.

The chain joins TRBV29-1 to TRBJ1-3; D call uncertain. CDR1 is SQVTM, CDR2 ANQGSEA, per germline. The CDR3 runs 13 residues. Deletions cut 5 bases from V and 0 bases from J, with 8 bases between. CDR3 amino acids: CSVMVSSGNTIYF. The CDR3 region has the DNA TGCAGCGTTATGGTGAGCTCTGGAAACACCATATATTTT.

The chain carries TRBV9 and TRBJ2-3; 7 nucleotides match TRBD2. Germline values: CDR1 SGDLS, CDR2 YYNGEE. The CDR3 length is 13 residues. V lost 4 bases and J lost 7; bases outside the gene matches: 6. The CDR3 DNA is TGTGCCAGCAGCCCGGGGAGGGCAAATACGCAGTATTTT. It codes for CASSPGRANTQYF.

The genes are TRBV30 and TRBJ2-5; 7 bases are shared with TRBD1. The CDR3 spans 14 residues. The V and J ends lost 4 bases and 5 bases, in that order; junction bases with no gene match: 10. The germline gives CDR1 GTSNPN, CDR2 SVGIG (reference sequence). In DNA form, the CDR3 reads TGTGCCTGGACGAGGACAGGTTTAAGGGAGACCCAGTACTTC. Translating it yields CAWTRTGLRETQYF.

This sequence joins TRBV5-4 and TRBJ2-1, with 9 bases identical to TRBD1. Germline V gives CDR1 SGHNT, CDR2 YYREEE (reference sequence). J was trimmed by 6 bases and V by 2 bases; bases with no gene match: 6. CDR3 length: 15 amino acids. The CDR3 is CASSFSGQGSNEQFF. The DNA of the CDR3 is TGTGCCAGCAGCTTCTCGGGACAGGGCTCCAATGAGCAGTTCTTC.

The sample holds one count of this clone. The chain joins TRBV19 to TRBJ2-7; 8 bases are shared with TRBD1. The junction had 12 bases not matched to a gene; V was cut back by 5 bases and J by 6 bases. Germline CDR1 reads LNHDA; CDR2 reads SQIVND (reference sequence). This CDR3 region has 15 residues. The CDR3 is CASSPRDRILAEQYF. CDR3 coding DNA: TGTGCCAGTAGTCCCCGGGACAGGATTCTGGCCGAGCAGTACTTC.

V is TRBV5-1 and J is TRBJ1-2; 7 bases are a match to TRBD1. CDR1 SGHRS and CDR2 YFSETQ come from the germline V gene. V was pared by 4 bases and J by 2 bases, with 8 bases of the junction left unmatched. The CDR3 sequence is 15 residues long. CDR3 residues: CASSQAGQTNYGYTF. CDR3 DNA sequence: TGCGCCAGCAGCCAAGCGGGACAGACCAACTATGGCTACACCTTC.

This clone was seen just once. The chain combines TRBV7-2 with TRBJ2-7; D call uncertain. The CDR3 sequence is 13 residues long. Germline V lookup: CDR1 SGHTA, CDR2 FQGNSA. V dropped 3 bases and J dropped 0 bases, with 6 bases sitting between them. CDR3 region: CASSFSISYEQYF. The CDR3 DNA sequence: TGTGCCAGCAGCTTCAGTATCTCCTACGAGCAGTACTTC.

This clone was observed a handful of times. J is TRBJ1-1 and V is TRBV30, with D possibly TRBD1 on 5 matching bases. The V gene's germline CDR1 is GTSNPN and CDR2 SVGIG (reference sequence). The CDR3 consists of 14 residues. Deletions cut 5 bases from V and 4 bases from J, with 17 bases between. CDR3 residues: CAWARAGRVTEAFF. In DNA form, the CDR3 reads TGTGCCTGGGCCCGAGCGGGCAGGGTCACTGAAGCTTTCTTT.

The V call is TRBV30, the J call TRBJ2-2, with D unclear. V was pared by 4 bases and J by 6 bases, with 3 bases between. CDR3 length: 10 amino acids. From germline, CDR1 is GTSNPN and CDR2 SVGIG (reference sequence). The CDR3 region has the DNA TGTGCCTGGAAGGCCGGGGAGCTGTTTTTT. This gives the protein CAWKAGELFF.

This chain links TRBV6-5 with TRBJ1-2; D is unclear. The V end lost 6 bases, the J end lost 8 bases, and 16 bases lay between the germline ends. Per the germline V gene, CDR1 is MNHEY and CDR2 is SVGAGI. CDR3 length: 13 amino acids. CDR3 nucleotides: TGTGCCAGCAGCTATCTGGAGGGAAAGGGCTACACCTTC. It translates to CASSYLEGKGYTF.

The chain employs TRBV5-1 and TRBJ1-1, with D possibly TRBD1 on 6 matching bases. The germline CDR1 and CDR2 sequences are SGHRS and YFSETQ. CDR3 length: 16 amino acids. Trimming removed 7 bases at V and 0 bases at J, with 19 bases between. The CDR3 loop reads CASVPLPGALNTEAFF. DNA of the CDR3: TGCGCCAGCGTCCCCCTACCGGGGGCTTTGAACACTGAAGCTTTCTTT.

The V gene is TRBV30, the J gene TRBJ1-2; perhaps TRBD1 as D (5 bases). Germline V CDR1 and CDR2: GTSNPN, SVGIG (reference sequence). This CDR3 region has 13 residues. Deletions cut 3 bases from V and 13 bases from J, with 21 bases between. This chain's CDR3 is CAWSEGSGTAGTF. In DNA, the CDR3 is TGTGCCTGGAGCGAGGGATCCGGGACGGCCGGCACCTTC.